Shown below are 25 T cell receptor beta chains from a single sample sequenced in a study of T cells in Graves' hyperthyroidism and ophthalmopathy. Amplified TCR beta CDR3 regions derived from RNA transcripts. HTBI primers were used for first-round RT-PCR of the TCR CDR3. TCRdb independently ran MiXCR on the multiplex PCR reads; one entry per CDR3 protein. Found here are hundreds of thousands of distinct CDR3 sequences, just under 15% of them singletons; the top ten hold around a third. The sequenced sample consisted of blood. Receptors originate from a woman aged 30 to 39 with Graves' hyperthyroidism.

This clonotype came up a few times. V usage is TRBV19 and J usage is TRBJ2-1; the match to TRBD2 covers 9 bases. Trimming took 6 bases from V and 8 from J; bases not matched to a gene: 8. Looked up from germline, CDR1 is LNHDA and CDR2 is SQIVND (reference sequence). This CDR3 is 14 amino acids long. CDR3 nucleotide sequence: TGTGCCAGTAGAAAGGCTAGCGGGACCTATGAGCAGTTCTTC. This encodes CASRKASGTYEQFF.

This clonotype was picked up many times. The chain joins TRBV30 to TRBJ1-5; possible D gene TRBD1, 6 bases. The V end lost 2 bases, the J end lost 4 bases, and 15 bases lay between the germline ends. The CDR3 runs 15 residues. Germline values: CDR1 GTSNPN, CDR2 SVGIG (reference sequence). CDR3 nucleotides: TGTGCCTGGAGTTCCGGGACACCGGGGAATCAGCCCCAGCATTTT. Translating gives CAWSSGTPGNQPQHF.

This clonotype has just a few counts. The rearrangement joins TRBV6-2 or TRBV6-3 to TRBJ1-4; TRBD1 is a possible D gene (5 bases). The germline CDR1 and CDR2 sequences are MNHEY and SVGEGT. The CDR3 contains 18 residues. V lost 1 base and J lost 0, with 15 bases in between. The CDR3 DNA is TGTGCCAGCAGTTACTTGTCAGGGCACTCAGCAACTAATGAAAAACTGTTTTTT. As protein: CASSYLSGHSATNEKLFF.

The chain couples TRBV3-1 to TRBJ2-5, with 7 bases aligning to TRBD2. CDR3 length: 16 residues. CDR1 is LGHDT and CDR2 is YNNKEL in the germline V gene (reference sequence). V lost 0 bases and J lost 5; bases outside the gene matches: 9. The CDR3 sequence: CASSQELGRAGETQYF. CDR3 nucleotide sequence: TGTGCCAGCAGCCAAGAATTAGGGAGGGCGGGGGAGACCCAGTACTTC.

Worth noting for this clonotype: The junction does not match germline at one end; this may be a read error. CDR3 sequence: CSSSYGNMNTEAFF. CDR3 bases: TGTTCCAGCAGTTACGGAAACATGAACACTGAAGCTTTCTTT. The chain joins TRBV6-9 to TRBJ1-1; D not resolved. This CDR3 comprises 14 residues. Germline values: CDR1 MNHGY, CDR2 SVAAGI.

The chain recombines TRBV12-3 or TRBV12-4 with TRBJ1-2, with 10 bases matching TRBD1. The CDR3 is 16 residues long. Trimming removed 2 bases from V and 5 bases from J; junction bases left unmatched: 8. Here the CDR3 reads CASSLSKPGQGYGYTF. In DNA form, the CDR3 reads TGTGCCAGCAGTTTATCCAAACCGGGACAGGGGTATGGCTACACCTTC.

This clonotype was observed many times. The chain is built from TRBV12-3 or TRBV12-4 and TRBJ2-5; perhaps TRBD1 as D (6 bases). The ends were cut back, 4 bases at V and 1 base at J, with 13 bases in the middle. The CDR3 length is 15 residues. The DNA for the CDR3 is TGTGCCAGCAGTTCCCCTACAGGGTTCCAAGAGACCCAGTACTTC. Protein product: CASSSPTGFQETQYF.

This clonotype was seen many times. The chain carries TRBV27 and TRBJ2-7; 8 bases match TRBD2. Germline-derived CDR1 and CDR2 are MNHEY and SMNVEV (reference sequence). Trimming at V came to 2 bases and at J to 4 bases, leaving 13 bases not matched to a gene. The CDR3 totals 17 residues. The CDR3 reads CASSLRKGTRWSYEQYF. CDR3 coding DNA: TGTGCCAGCAGTTTAAGAAAAGGGACTAGGTGGTCGTACGAGCAGTACTTC.

Ten or more counts support this clonotype. The V and J genes are TRBV20-1 and TRBJ2-3; a possible D gene is TRBD2 (6 bases). V lost 0 bases to trimming and J lost 0 bases, with 10 bases between them. This CDR3 contains 15 residues. CDR1 DFQATT and CDR2 SNEGSKA come from the germline V gene (reference sequence). For the CDR3, the DNA is TGCAGTGCTAGAGATTACGGGGGTAGCACAGATACGCAGTATTTT. Its protein product is CSARDYGGSTDTQYF.

The V gene is TRBV14, the J gene TRBJ2-7; a weak D match, TRBD2 (5 bases). The V end was cut by 0 bases, the J end by 7 bases, with 16 bases between. The CDR3 extends over 15 amino acids. Germline V gene data show CDR1 as SGHDN and CDR2 as FVKESK. The CDR3 region is CASSQEMGAETEQYF. CDR3 DNA: TGTGCCAGCAGCCAAGAAATGGGAGCTGAGACGGAGCAGTACTTC. The full variable domain, with the rest looked up from reference TRBV14 and TRBJ2-7, is EAGVTQFPSHSVIEKGQTVTLRCDPISGHDNLYWYRRVMGKEIKFLLHFVKESKQDESGMPNNRFLAERTGGTYSTLKVQPAELEDSGVYFCASSQEMGAETEQYFGPGTRLTVT.

This clonotype was seen repeatedly, ten times or more. This chain connects TRBV7-3 to TRBJ2-3, with 8 bases aligning to TRBD2. This CDR3 comprises 16 residues. Germline V gene lookup returns CDR1 SGHTA and CDR2 FQGTGA. The trim removed 1 base at V and 8 bases at J, leaving 11 bases unmatched. The CDR3 DNA reads as TGTGCCAGCAGCTTAATCGCTAGCGGGCCTCAGGGTACGCAGTATTTT. Encoded protein: CASSLIASGPQGTQYF.

This clonotype was counted a few times. Given a much more abundant clone one base away, this may be a read error. The chain uses TRBV7-2 and TRBJ2-5; D possibly corresponds to TRBD2 (5 bases). The V gene's germline CDR1 is SGHTA and CDR2 FQGNSA. This CDR3 is 13 amino acids long. Deletions cut 5 bases from V and 2 bases from J, with 9 bases between. This CDR3 reads CASSRPGQETQYF. CDR3 coding DNA: TGTGCCAGCAGCCGCCCGGGACAAGAGACCCAGTACTTC.

This clonotype came up many times. The chain carries TRBV20-1 and TRBJ2-7; TRBD2 might be the D (5 bases). Trimming took off 3 bases at V and 6 bases at J, with 6 bases between the two ends. CDR3 size: 10 residues. Germline assignment: CDR1 DFQATT and CDR2 SNEGSKA (reference sequence). In DNA form, the CDR3 reads TGCAGTGCTAGGGACTTCGAGCAGTACTTC. Translated: CSARDFEQYF.

This clonotype occurred a few times. The genes are TRBV20-1 and TRBJ1-2; 7 bases align to TRBD1. The V segment lost 0 bases and the J segment 9 bases; nucleotides outside the gene matches: 10. The germline gives CDR1 DFQATT, CDR2 SNEGSKA (reference sequence). CDR3 length: 14 residues. CDR3 coding DNA: TGCAGTGCTAGAGATGGGGACAGAGGGGTGCGCTACACCTTC. Translating it yields CSARDGDRGVRYTF.

The J gene is TRBJ2-6, the V gene TRBV29-1, with D tentatively TRBD1 (5 bases). Germline loops: CDR1 SQVTM, CDR2 ANQGSEA. Trimming removed 6 bases at V and 4 bases at J, with 10 bases between. CDR3 length: 13 amino acids. CDR3 nucleotide sequence: TGCAGCGTATCAGGGCTCGGGGCCAACGTCCTGACTTTC. Amino acid sequence: CSVSGLGANVLTF.

This clonotype was counted ten times or more. The rearrangement joins TRBV27 to TRBJ2-7; 9 nucleotides agree with TRBD1. In germline, CDR1 is MNHEY, CDR2 SMNVEV (reference sequence). The CDR3 length is 15 residues. V lost 0 bases to trimming and J lost 2 bases; unmatched junction nucleotides: 2. The CDR3 nucleotides are TGTGCCAGCAGTTTATCAGGGGACAGGGCCTACGAGCAGTACTTC. This codes for CASSLSGDRAYEQYF.

J is TRBJ2-1 and V is TRBV15; 9 bases map to TRBD2. Germline trimming cut 9 bases from V and 2 bases from J; bases unmatched to any gene: 5. This CDR3 has 14 amino acids. Germline-derived CDR1 and CDR2 are LNHNV and YYDKDF (reference sequence). The CDR3 sequence is CATSGSKTYNEQFF. CDR3 coding DNA: TGTGCCACTAGCGGGAGCAAAACCTACAATGAGCAGTTCTTC.

Notes on this clonotype: This clone may be a read error of a much larger clone one base away. J is TRBJ1-6 and V is TRBV12-3 or TRBV12-4; TRBD1 matches 10 bases. The CDR3 consists of 14 residues. J was trimmed by 9 bases and V by 3 bases; bases with no gene match: 2. The CDR3 here is CASSLDRGGSPLHF. As DNA, the CDR3 is TGTGCCAGCAGTTTGGACAGGGGGGGTTCACCCCTCCACTTT.

The table lists this clonotype with many counts. The chain is built from TRBV5-1 and TRBJ2-1, with 12 bases identical to TRBD2. CDR3 length: 17 amino acids. The germline gives CDR1 SGHRS, CDR2 YFSETQ. Losses at the gene ends were 9 bases for V and 2 bases for J; bases not matched to a gene: 12. The CDR3 coding sequence is TGCGCCACCACACCGGGACTAGCGGGCGGAGCCTACAATGAGCAGTTCTTC. Translating gives CATTPGLAGGAYNEQFF. Full variable domain (rest looked up from reference TRBV5-1 and TRBJ2-1): KAGVTQTPRYLIKTRGQQVTLSCSPISGHRSVSWYQQTPGQGLQFLFEYFSETQRNKGNFPGRFSGRQFSNSRSEMNVSTLELGDSALYLCATTPGLAGGAYNEQFFGPGTRLTVL.

There are a few counts of this clonotype. The chain uses TRBV15 and TRBJ2-2; no definite D call. The CDR3 totals 16 residues. The V end was cut by 5 bases, the J end by 9 bases, with 22 bases between. Germline V gene lookup returns CDR1 LNHNV and CDR2 YYDKDF (reference sequence). CDR3 DNA: TGTGCCACCAGCCCACGCGGACGGCCCTCCGTGCGGGAGCTGTTTTTT. It is translated as CATSPRGRPSVRELFF.

This clonotype was seen ten or more times. The chain uses TRBV28 and TRBJ2-7; D might be TRBD1 (5 bases). V was clipped by 3 bases and J by 2 bases, with 11 bases between them. Germline assignment: CDR1 MDHEN and CDR2 SYDVKM. The CDR3 spans 14 residues. CDR3 DNA sequence: TGTGCCAGCAGTTTTCCAGGGAACGCCTACGAGCAGTACTTC. Translating gives CASSFPGNAYEQYF. The variable domain in full, with the rest retrieved from reference TRBV28 and TRBJ2-7, is DVKVTQSSRYLVKRTGEKVFLECVQDMDHENMFWYRQDPGLGLRLIYFSYDVKMKEKGDIPEGYSVSREKKERFSLILESASTNQTSMYLCASSFPGNAYEQYFGPGTRLTVT.

This clonotype came up many times. The J gene is TRBJ2-2, the V gene TRBV5-1, with 13 bases lining up with TRBD2. This CDR3 comprises 16 residues. V lost 4 bases and J lost 6; bases outside the gene matches: 6. Germline CDR1 SGHRS, CDR2 YFSETQ. The chain's CDR3 is CASSPWTSGSAGELFF. The CDR3 coding sequence is TGCGCCAGCAGCCCCTGGACTAGCGGGAGCGCCGGGGAGCTGTTTTTT.

V is TRBV12-3 or TRBV12-4 and J is TRBJ2-1; the D is unclear. The CDR3 consists of 12 residues. The V end was cut by 6 bases, the J end by 6 bases, with 9 bases between. The CDR3 reads CASRLTSNEQFF. DNA for the CDR3: TGTGCCAGCAGACTGACGAGCAATGAGCAGTTCTTC.

This clonotype came up many times. The V call is TRBV12-3 or TRBV12-4, the J call TRBJ2-2; D is unresolved. Trimming left V 4 bases short and J 6 bases short, with 3 bases between. The CDR3 spans 11 residues. CDR3 DNA sequence: TGTGCCAGCAGTTATCCCGGGGAGCTGTTTTTT. Protein: CASSYPGELFF.

At least ten counts were recorded for this clonotype. V gene TRBV28 combines with J gene TRBJ1-1, with a tentative D call TRBD1 (6 bases). Germline CDR1 MDHEN, CDR2 SYDVKM. The length of the CDR3 is 14 residues. V was shortened by 10 bases and J by 0 bases, with 15 bases between the two germline ends. The CDR3, as DNA: TGTGCCACCGATCCGACAGGCCTGAACACTGAAGCTTTCTTT. As protein: CATDPTGLNTEAFF. Supplemented by reference TRBV28 and TRBJ1-1, the full variable domain reads DVKVTQSSRYLVKRTGEKVFLECVQDMDHENMFWYRQDPGLGLRLIYFSYDVKMKEKGDIPEGYSVSREKKERFSLILESASTNQTSMYLCATDPTGLNTEAFFGQGTRLTVV.